These 25 T cell receptor beta chains share one sample of origin, sequenced in a study of blood T cell repertoires in COVID-19. Sequencing used immunoSEQ multiplex PCR; TCRdb keeps in-frame clones, though not all of them. The sample lists roughly 330,000 clones, around 88% seen once, with around 1.2% in the top ten. Sequencing was done on a sample of peripheral blood. The receptors originated from a woman between 50 and 59 years old with acute or convalescent COVID-19.

This chain links TRBV7-2 with TRBJ2-5, with D hard to call. The germline V gene has CDR1 SGHTA and CDR2 FQGNSA. The CDR3 has 15 residues. Trimming took off 6 bases at V and 4 bases at J, with 18 bases between the two ends. The CDR3 bases are TGTGCCAGCAGACGAATAGCCATAGTCGGAGAGACCCAGTACTTC. As protein: CASRRIAIVGETQYF. Variable domain in full (rest from reference TRBV7-2 and TRBJ2-5): GAGVSQSPSNKVTEKGKDVELRCDPISGHTALYWYRQSLGQGLEFLIYFQGNSAPDKSGLPSDRFSAERTGGSVSTLTIQRTQQEDSAVYLCASRRIAIVGETQYFGPGTRLLVL.

V usage is TRBV16 and J usage is TRBJ1-5; D uncertain. The CDR3 extends over 15 amino acids. V lost 6 bases, J lost 2 bases, and 14 bases lay in between. CDR1 is KGHSY, CDR2 FQNENV, per germline. The CDR3 bases are TGTGCCAGCAGTCCAGATCGAGCGGGCAATCAGCCCCAGCATTTT. Translating it yields CASSPDRAGNQPQHF.

The chain links TRBV18 to TRBJ1-2; a weak D match, TRBD1 (6 bases). V was pared by 3 bases and J by 2 bases, with 13 bases between. CDR3 length: 15 amino acids. Germline V gives CDR1 KGHSH, CDR2 LQKENI. The CDR3 spells CASSPGGGLNYGYTF. As DNA, the CDR3 is TGTGCCAGCTCACCCGGGGGGGGCCTGAACTATGGCTACACCTTC.

The chain uses TRBV11-2 and TRBJ1-5; D gene unclear. Germline V CDR1 and CDR2: SGHAT, FQNNGV. Deletions cut 1 base from V and 3 bases from J, with 4 bases between. The length of the CDR3 is 13 residues. DNA of the CDR3: TGTGCCAGCAGCTTAGGTATCAATCAGCCCCAGCATTTT. This codes for CASSLGINQPQHF.

In its sample, this clone was seen a few times. The chain has TRBV3-1 (or the pseudogene TRBV3-2) and TRBJ1-4, with 8 bases matching TRBD1. This CDR3 has 19 residues. Germline assignment: CDR1 LGHDT and CDR2 YNNKEL (reference sequence). Trimming at V came to 8 bases and at J to 0 bases, leaving 17 bases not matched to a gene. Here the CDR3 reads CASGLPGTGIFSTNEKLFF. In DNA, the CDR3 is TGTGCCAGCGGACTTCCCGGGACAGGTATCTTTTCAACTAATGAAAAACTGTTTTTT.

J is TRBJ2-5 and V is TRBV7-3; TRBD2 is a possible D gene (6 bases). Deletions cut 5 bases from V and 1 base from J, with 14 bases between. Germline CDR1 is SGHTA and CDR2 is FQGTGA. The CDR3 extends over 15 amino acids. This CDR3 is CASSPLGGVQETQYF. The DNA of the CDR3 is TGTGCCAGCAGCCCCCTTGGCGGGGTCCAAGAGACCCAGTACTTC. Together with reference TRBV7-3 and TRBJ2-5, the CDR3 gives the full variable domain: GAGVSQTPSNKVTEKGKYVELRCDPISGHTALYWYRQSLGQGPEFLIYFQGTGAADDSGLPNDRFFAVRPEGSVSTLKIQRTERGDSAVYLCASSPLGGVQETQYFGPGTRLLVL.

V gene TRBV12-3 or TRBV12-4 combines with J gene TRBJ2-4; D is ambiguous. V lost 2 bases, J lost 4 bases, and 6 bases lay in between. The CDR3 covers 13 residues. CDR3 coding DNA: TGTGCCAGCAGTTTAAACGGTAAAAACATTCAGTACTTC. It codes for CASSLNGKNIQYF.

This CDR3 is CAISDPRSEGTEAFF. The CDR3 bases are TGTGCCATCAGTGATCCTCGATCGGAGGGCACTGAAGCTTTCTTT. The chain uses TRBV10-3 and TRBJ1-1; D is unclear. CDR3 length: 15 residues. V lost 3 bases and J 4 bases, leaving 15 bases between the germline ends. Germline V gene lookup returns CDR1 ENHRY and CDR2 SYGVKD.

V gene TRBV3-1 (or the pseudogene TRBV3-2) combines with J gene TRBJ1-5; D gene uncertain. Germline V CDR1 and CDR2: LGHDT, YNNKEL (reference sequence). This CDR3 is built from 14 residues. Trimming stripped 0 bases from V and 11 bases from J, with 14 bases between. In DNA, the CDR3 is TGTGCCAGCAGCCAAGATCCTGCGGGCGGGACCCAGCATTTT. Amino acids: CASSQDPAGGTQHF.

The J gene is TRBJ2-1, the V gene TRBV2; D call uncertain. Germline CDR1 is SNHLY and CDR2 is FYNNEI. The CDR3 is made up of 14 amino acids. V was trimmed by 8 bases and J by 1 base, leaving 12 bases between them. The CDR3: CASSLDISYNEQFF. In DNA form, the CDR3 reads TGTGCCAGCTCCCTTGACATTTCCTACAATGAGCAGTTCTTC.

The chain carries TRBV2 and TRBJ2-7, with D perhaps TRBD1 (5 bases). With 7 bases removed from V and 3 bases from J, the gap between germline ends came to 16 bases. This CDR3 contains 14 residues. The germline gives CDR1 SNHLY, CDR2 FYNNEI. This CDR3 is CASNPGPDSYEQYV. CDR3 sequence (DNA): TGTGCCAGCAACCCCGGGCCTGACAGCTACGAGCAGTACGTC.

The rearrangement uses TRBV5-1 and TRBJ1-3; 7 bases align to TRBD1. The CDR3 contains 15 residues. V lost 4 bases and J lost 4; bases outside the gene matches: 8. The germline V gene has CDR1 SGHRS and CDR2 YFSETQ. The CDR3 nucleotides are TGCGCCAGCAGCCCTGACAGGGCGCGCGGAAACACCATATATTTT. Translating it yields CASSPDRARGNTIYF. Full variable domain (rest looked up from reference TRBV5-1 and TRBJ1-3): KAGVTQTPRYLIKTRGQQVTLSCSPISGHRSVSWYQQTPGQGLQFLFEYFSETQRNKGNFPGRFSGRQFSNSRSEMNVSTLELGDSALYLCASSPDRARGNTIYFGEGSWLTVV.

The chain employs TRBV3-1 (or the pseudogene TRBV3-2) and TRBJ1-4, with D maybe TRBD1 (6 bases). V dropped 4 bases and J dropped 7 bases, with 13 bases sitting between them. Germline V gene data show CDR1 as LGHDT and CDR2 as YNNKEL (reference sequence). CDR3 length: 14 amino acids. The CDR3 spells CASSPTGQIEKLFF. CDR3 DNA: TGTGCCAGCAGCCCAACCGGACAGATTGAAAAACTGTTTTTT.

This clone has a single count. The CDR3: CASNRENYGYTF. CDR3 DNA sequence: TGTGCCAGCAACAGGGAGAACTATGGCTACACCTTC. The genes are TRBV7-9 and TRBJ1-2; TRBD1 is a possible D gene (6 bases). The CDR3 is made up of 12 amino acids. V was cut by 7 bases and J by 2 bases, with 8 bases left in between. Germline V gene sequence: CDR1 SEHNR, CDR2 FQNEAQ (reference sequence).

V and J are TRBV3-1 (or the pseudogene TRBV3-2) and TRBJ2-2, with TRBD2 identical over 7 bases. With 4 bases clipped from V and 5 bases from J, the junction kept 7 bases outside the gene matches. The CDR3 covers 15 residues. From germline, CDR1 is LGHDT and CDR2 YNNKEL (reference sequence). CDR3 sequence reads: CASSLAGVVTGELFF. DNA for the CDR3: TGTGCCAGCAGCCTGGCGGGAGTAGTAACCGGGGAGCTGTTTTTT.

The J gene is TRBJ2-5, the V gene TRBV9, with TRBD1 matching 10 bases. The CDR3 loop spans 16 amino acids. Germline assignment: CDR1 SGDLS and CDR2 YYNGEE. After removal of 3 bases from V and 3 bases from J, the junction contained 8 bases not matched to a gene. The CDR3: CASSERGDRGKETQYF. CDR3 nucleotides: TGTGCCAGCAGCGAGAGGGGGGACAGGGGAAAAGAGACCCAGTACTTC. Using reference TRBV9 and TRBJ2-5 for the parts outside the CDR3, the full variable domain is DSGVTQTPKHLITATGQRVTLRCSPRSGDLSVYWYQQSLDQGLQFLIQYYNGEERAKGNILERFSAQQFPDLHSELNLSSLELGDSALYFCASSERGDRGKETQYFGPGTRLLVL.

J is TRBJ1-5 and V is TRBV3-1 (or the pseudogene TRBV3-2); weak D call: TRBD1 (5 bases). The V gene lost 4 bases and the J gene lost 5 bases, with 9 bases spanning the gap. CDR1 and CDR2 (germline): LGHDT, YNNKEL (reference sequence). This CDR3 is 13 amino acids long. Here the CDR3 reads CASSRFRDQPQHF. CDR3 sequence (DNA): TGTGCCAGCAGCCGGTTCAGGGATCAGCCCCAGCATTTT.

V is TRBV9 and J is TRBJ2-1; 14 bases match TRBD2. The CDR3 covers 16 residues. Losses at the gene ends were 0 bases for V and 10 bases for J; bases not matched to a gene: 6. Germline loops: CDR1 SGDLS, CDR2 YYNGEE. CDR3 nucleotide sequence: TGTGCCAGCAGCGTAGCCGGGACTAGCGGGAGTGGCGAGCAGTTCTTC. This gives the protein CASSVAGTSGSGEQFF. The full variable domain, its missing parts supplied by reference TRBV9 and TRBJ2-1, is DSGVTQTPKHLITATGQRVTLRCSPRSGDLSVYWYQQSLDQGLQFLIQYYNGEERAKGNILERFSAQQFPDLHSELNLSSLELGDSALYFCASSVAGTSGSGEQFFGPGTRLTVL.

This clone showed up just once. In the same sample, other DNA sequences code for this CDR3. The CDR3 is CASSLAGVDGYTF. The CDR3 DNA reads TGTGCCAGCAGCTTGGCGGGGGTTGATGGCTACACCTTC. The gene calls are TRBV5-4 and TRBJ1-2, with D tentatively TRBD1 (5 bases). Trimming removed 0 bases at V and 6 bases at J, with 9 bases between. The CDR3 consists of 13 residues. Germline CDR1 and CDR2: SGHNT and YYREEE (reference sequence). The full variable domain, in which reference TRBV5-4 and TRBJ1-2 provide the parts outside the CDR3, is ETGVTQSPTHLIKTRGQQVTLRCSSQSGHNTVSWYQQALGQGPQFIFQYYREEENGRGNFPPRFSGLQFPNYSSELNVNALELDDSALYLCASSLAGVDGYTFGSGTRLTVV.

This chain joins TRBV24-1 and TRBJ1-2, with D unclear. The CDR3 is 14 residues long. Germline V gives CDR1 KGHDR, CDR2 SFDVKD. With 1 base removed from V and 4 bases from J, the gap between germline ends came to 9 bases. The CDR3 nucleotides read TGTGCCACCAGTGATTTCCCGGAGACCTATGGCTACACCTTC. This gives the protein CATSDFPETYGYTF.

This chain joins TRBV2 and TRBJ1-4; D remains unclear. Deletions cut 7 bases from V and 8 bases from J, with 8 bases between. The CDR3 consists of 11 residues. The germline CDR1 and CDR2 sequences are SNHLY and FYNNEI. CDR3 loop: CASKYNEKLFF. Written as DNA, the CDR3 is TGTGCCAGCAAGTACAACGAAAAACTGTTTTTT.

The chain couples TRBV5-6 to TRBJ2-1; 11 bases fit TRBD2. V lost 0 bases, J lost 3 bases, and 8 bases stayed unmatched. Germline CDR1 reads SGHDT; CDR2 reads YYEEEE. CDR3 length: 18 residues. The CDR3 bases are TGTGCCAGCAGCTTGGCCGTGGGACTAGCGGCGATCTACAATGAGCAGTTCTTC. It encodes CASSLAVGLAAIYNEQFF.

The rearrangement uses TRBV6-4 and TRBJ1-5, with D maybe TRBD1 (6 bases). CDR3 length equals 15 residues. V lost 3 bases to trimming and J lost 5 bases, with 14 bases between them. The germline gives CDR1 MRHNA, CDR2 SNTAGT. CDR3 protein: CASSEAPGADQPQHF. The CDR3 DNA is TGTGCCAGCAGTGAAGCCCCAGGGGCGGATCAGCCCCAGCATTTT.

This chain uses TRBV4-2 with TRBJ1-3, with TRBD1 identical over 7 bases. The CDR3 has 15 amino acids. CDR1 is LGHNA and CDR2 is YNFKEQ in the germline V gene. V was pared by 1 base and J by 2 bases, with 2 bases of the junction left unmatched. CDR3 DNA sequence: TGTGCCAGCAGCCAAGGGAGGGGGCCTGGAAACACCATATATTTT. Translated, it gives CASSQGRGPGNTIYF.

This rearrangement joins TRBV29-1 to TRBJ2-3; D is perhaps TRBD2 (5 bases). Germline-derived CDR1 and CDR2 are SQVTM and ANQGSEA. This CDR3 has 13 residues. Trimming pared 8 bases from V and 2 bases from J, leaving 14 bases between. The CDR3 bases are TGCAGCCCAACCGAGGGAACCACAGATACGCAGTATTTT. Translating gives CSPTEGTTDTQYF.